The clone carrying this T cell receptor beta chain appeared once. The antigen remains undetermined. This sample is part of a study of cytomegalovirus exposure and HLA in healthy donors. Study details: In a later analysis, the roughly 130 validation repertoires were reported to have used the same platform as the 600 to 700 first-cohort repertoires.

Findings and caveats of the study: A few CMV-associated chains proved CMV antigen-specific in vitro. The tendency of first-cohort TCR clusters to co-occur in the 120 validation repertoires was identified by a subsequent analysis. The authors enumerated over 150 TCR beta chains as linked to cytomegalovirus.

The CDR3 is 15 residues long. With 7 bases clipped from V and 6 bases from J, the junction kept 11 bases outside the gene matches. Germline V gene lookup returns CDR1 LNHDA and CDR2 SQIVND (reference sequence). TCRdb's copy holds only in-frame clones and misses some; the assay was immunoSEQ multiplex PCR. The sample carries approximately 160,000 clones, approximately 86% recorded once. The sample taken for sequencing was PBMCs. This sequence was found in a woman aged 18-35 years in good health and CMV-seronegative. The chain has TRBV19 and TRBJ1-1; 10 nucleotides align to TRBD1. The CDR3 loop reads CASKKLPGQGPEAFF. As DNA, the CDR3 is TGTGCCAGTAAGAAGTTGCCGGGACAGGGGCCTGAAGCTTTCTTT. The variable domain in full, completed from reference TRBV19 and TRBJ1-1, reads DGGITQSPKYLFRKEGQNVTLSCEQNLNHDAMYWYRQDPGQGLRLIYYSQIVNDFQKGDIAEGYSVSREKKESFPLTVTSAQKNPTAFYLCASKKLPGQGPEAFFGQGTRLTVV.